This TCR beta chain was identified during a study of CD8 T cells in ankylosing spondylitis. TCRdb processed the 5' RACE reads anew with MiXCR; each CDR3 protein has one entry. The table lists 250,000 to 400,000 distinct CDR3 sequences, around a tenth of them singletons. Germline V gene data show CDR1 as DFQATT and CDR2 as SNEGSKA (reference sequence). Trimming cost V 3 bases and J 13 bases, with 14 bases left between them. CDR3 length equals 11 residues. The gene calls are TRBV20-1 and TRBJ2-3, with D possibly matching TRBD1 (5 bases). The source is a female donor with ankylosing spondylitis or in good health (not recorded which). The material sequenced was blood, either unsorted or a sorted T cell fraction (not recorded which). DNA for the CDR3: TGCAGTGCTAGGAAGGCTCCACAGGAGTATTTT. This encodes CSARKAPQEYF.